This TCR beta chain originates from a study of blood T cell repertoires in COVID-19 (dated by TCRdb to 2018 to 2021). As for the study more broadly: Samples from collaborators originated in the United States, Italy and Spain and spanned both the acute and convalescent phases of COVID-19. The material from the prospective study consisted of cDNA or gDNA derived from T cells, B-cell-depleted T cells, or PBMCs. Samples were obtained from the ongoing ImmuneRACE study (first 160 participants) and from over 1,000 subjects provided by 6 global collaborators. A freely available public database, intended as a resource for researchers studying the immune response to SARS-CoV-2, is where the repertoires were released. Where HLA class I and class II types were available, the types were taken from metadata supplied by the sample provider, not from assay-based typing. Deeply sampled blood TCRbeta repertoires from subjects exposed to, actively infected with, or recovered from COVID-19 were included in the dataset. Sample metadata almost always included a de-identified subject ID, COVID-19 status, age in years and sex. General findings and caveats noted by the study authors: The quantity of clinical and demographic metadata differed by source and by participant and was supplied without curation.

About this clone: Its antigen has not been determined. Nothing much larger sits one base from this clone, and base qualities are not available.

Whole blood was collected in K2EDTA tubes by collaborating institutions according to the institutions' own protocols. For TCRbeta analysis, collaborators shipped samples in one of three forms: frozen whole blood, isolated PBMCs, or DNA extracted from either of those sample types. Based on the germline V gene, the CDR1 and CDR2 sequences are SQVTM and ANQGSEA. V is trimmed back by 4 bases and J by 2 bases, and the junction contains 3 bases that no gene match accounts for. The CDR3 runs 13 amino acids, cysteine and phenylalanine included. Only CDR3 DNA remains: 39 bases, in frame from the first base. The immunoSEQ Assay, a bias-controlled multiplex PCR, was used to amplify TCRbeta CDR3 regions from genomic DNA. In the authors' own workflow: Within the assay, amplification of reference gene primers was used to estimate how many nucleated cells each sample contained. Sequence reads were collapsed and filtered to measure the absolute abundance of every unique TCRbeta CDR3 rearrangement. Productive Simpson clonality was computed per sample as the square root of Simpson's diversity index over productive rearrangements. TCRdb retrieved this table from immuneACCESS and kept in-frame rearrangements only. Not all clones are present; in checked studies, unresolved V genes account for under half, and no reason is known for the remainder. V, J and clone size reflect that table, while D and trimming were determined from the DNA. This sample is represented by around 72,000 clones; 87% of them were singletons. Around 7.9% of the sample lies in the top ten.

The sequence came from a man between 45 and 60 years old with active COVID-19. Input material: peripheral blood. Recombination joined TRBV29-1 with TRBJ2-3; TRBD1 lines up with 7 middle nucleotides. Read as DNA, the sequence is TGCAGCGTTGGGACAGGTCCCACAGATACGCAGTATTTT. This sequence encodes CSVGTGPTDTQYF.